The source of this T cell receptor beta chain is a study of regulatory T cells in long-lasting Graves disease. About the research overall: Persistent cases took antithyroid drugs over 5 years and stayed TSH receptor antibody positive. Study-level findings and limits: Segments TRBV28, TRBJ1-2 and TRBJ2-5 showed preferential usage in persistent disease. It is possible that accuracy was reduced by the small size of the sample.

The sample holds a few counts of this clonotype. Its antigen remains unidentified. Combining iRepertoire HTBI primers with Arm-PCR of CDR3 regions, the authors built TCR beta libraries. TCRdb analysed the multiplex PCR reads with MiXCR anew, one entry per CDR3 protein. In the table there are about 660,000 distinct CDR3 sequences, 30% of which are singletons. Stated time point: persistent/refractory GD, antithyroid drugs over 5 years with positive TRAb. The TCR library was made from RNA extracted from PBMCs. The authors drew patients from an endocrinology department in Xi'an, China. The trim removed 5 bases at V and 3 bases at J, leaving 2 bases unmatched. The CDR3 has 13 residues. Germline CDR1 is DFQATT and CDR2 is SNEGSKA (reference sequence).

V is TRBV20-1 and J is TRBJ2-5, with 11 bases identical to TRBD2. The sample in question was peripheral blood mononuclear cells (PBMCs), obtained when the disease was refractory, from a patient treated with antithyroid drugs. The TCR was taken from a female donor with Graves disease. The chain's CDR3 is CSAGTSGKETQYF. CDR3 nucleotides: TGCAGTGCTGGGACTAGCGGAAAAGAGACCCAGTACTTC.